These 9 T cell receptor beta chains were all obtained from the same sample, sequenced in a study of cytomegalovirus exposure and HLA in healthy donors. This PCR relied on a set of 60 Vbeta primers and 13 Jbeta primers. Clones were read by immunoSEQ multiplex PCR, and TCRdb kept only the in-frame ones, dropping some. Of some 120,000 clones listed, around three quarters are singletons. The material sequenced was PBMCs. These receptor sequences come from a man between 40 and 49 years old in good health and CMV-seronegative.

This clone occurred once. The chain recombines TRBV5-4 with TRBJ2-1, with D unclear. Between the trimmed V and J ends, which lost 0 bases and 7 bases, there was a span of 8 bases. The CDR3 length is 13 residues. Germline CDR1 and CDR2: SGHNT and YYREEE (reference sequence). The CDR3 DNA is TGTGCCAGCAGCTTGGGGCAGGAAAATGAGCAGTTCTTC. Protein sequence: CASSLGQENEQFF. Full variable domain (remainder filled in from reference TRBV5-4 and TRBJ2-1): ETGVTQSPTHLIKTRGQQVTLRCSSQSGHNTVSWYQQALGQGPQFIFQYYREEENGRGNFPPRFSGLQFPNYSSELNVNALELDDSALYLCASSLGQENEQFFGPGTRLTVL.

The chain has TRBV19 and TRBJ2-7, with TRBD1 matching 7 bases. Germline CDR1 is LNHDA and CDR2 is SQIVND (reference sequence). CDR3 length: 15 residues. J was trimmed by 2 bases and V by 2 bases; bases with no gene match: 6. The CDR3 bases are TGTGCCAGTAGTATATCCGTTCAGGGGGCCTACGAGCAGTACTTC. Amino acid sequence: CASSISVQGAYEQYF.

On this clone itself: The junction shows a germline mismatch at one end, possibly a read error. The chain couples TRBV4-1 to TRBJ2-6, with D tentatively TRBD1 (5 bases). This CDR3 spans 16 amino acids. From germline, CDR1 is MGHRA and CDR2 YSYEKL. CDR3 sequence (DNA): TGCGCCAGCAGCCAAGGCCGAGCCTCTGGGGCCAACGGCCTGACTTTC. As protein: CASSQGRASGANGLTF.

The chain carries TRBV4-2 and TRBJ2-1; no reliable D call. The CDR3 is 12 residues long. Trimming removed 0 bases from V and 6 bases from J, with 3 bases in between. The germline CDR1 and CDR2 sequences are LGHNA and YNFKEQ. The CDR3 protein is CASSQESNEQFF. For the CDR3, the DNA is TGTGCCAGCAGCCAAGAGAGCAATGAGCAGTTCTTC.

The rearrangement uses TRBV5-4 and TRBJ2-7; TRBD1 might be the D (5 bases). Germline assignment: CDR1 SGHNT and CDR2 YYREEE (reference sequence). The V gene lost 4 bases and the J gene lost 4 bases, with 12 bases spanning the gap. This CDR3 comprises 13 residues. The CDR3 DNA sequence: TGTGCCAGCAGCGACAGCAGGTTTTACGAGCAGTACTTC. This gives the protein CASSDSRFYEQYF.

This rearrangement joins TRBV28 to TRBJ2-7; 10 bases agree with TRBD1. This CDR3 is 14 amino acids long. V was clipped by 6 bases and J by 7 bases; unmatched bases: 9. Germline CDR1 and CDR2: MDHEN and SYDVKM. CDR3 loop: CASSNDRGREEQYF. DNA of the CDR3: TGTGCCAGCAGCAACGACAGGGGGCGCGAAGAGCAGTACTTC.

This CDR3 is CASSYNQGWDGYTF. CDR3 nucleotide sequence: TGTGCCAGCAGTTACAACCAGGGGTGGGATGGCTACACCTTC. The chain recombines TRBV6-5 with TRBJ1-2, with D perhaps matching TRBD1 (6 bases). Between the trimmed V and J ends, which lost 2 bases and 6 bases, there was a span of 13 bases. Per the germline V gene, CDR1 is MNHEY and CDR2 is SVGAGI. The CDR3 covers 14 residues.

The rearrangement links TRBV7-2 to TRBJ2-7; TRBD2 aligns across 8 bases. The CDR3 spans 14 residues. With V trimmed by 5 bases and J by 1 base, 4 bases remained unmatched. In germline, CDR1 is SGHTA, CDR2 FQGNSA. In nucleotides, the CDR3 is TGTGCCAGCAGCGAAATAGCGGGGTCCTACGAGCAGTACTTC. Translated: CASSEIAGSYEQYF.

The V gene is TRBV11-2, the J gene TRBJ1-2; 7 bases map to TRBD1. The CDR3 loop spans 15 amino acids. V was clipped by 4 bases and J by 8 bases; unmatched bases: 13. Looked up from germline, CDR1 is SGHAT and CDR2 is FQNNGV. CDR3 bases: TGTGCCAGCAGCTACTCCGGACAGGATAACGGGGGCTACACCTTC. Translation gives CASSYSGQDNGGYTF.